The present T cell receptor (beta chain) was sequenced within a study of blood T cells in healthy people across ages. Across the whole study: About one barcoded beta molecule was captured per two T cells (by template switching). General study findings and limits: It was the long-lived donors that had more naive CD4+ cells and higher diversity than aged donors. Diversity estimated from one million T cells was considered an underestimate. Higher naive T cell percentage went strongly together with higher TCR beta diversity.

This CDR3 region has 16 residues. The ends lost 4 bases at V and 3 bases at J; junction bases unmatched: 8. About this clonotype itself: Its specificity is unknown.

The authors ran a second PCR of about 6 to 11 cycles using a sample-barcoded 5' primer and a J-beta primer mix. TCRdb called the 5' RACE reads again in MiXCR, with one record for every CDR3 protein. The sample has about 720,000 distinct CDR3 sequences, approximately 22% seen once. Sample: blood. This chain joins TRBV12-3 or TRBV12-4 and TRBJ2-3; 9 nucleotides match TRBD2. This TCR came from a man aged 70 or older in good health. The CDR3 DNA is TGTGCCAGCAGTTCCGTATTGACTAGCGGAACAGATACGCAGTATTTT. Amino acid sequence: CASSSVLTSGTDTQYF.